This TCR beta chain was sequenced in a study of spatial heterogeneity in lung cancer. About the study: Samples were donated by 72 untreated early-stage non-small cell lung cancer patients. The authors sequenced available follow-up PBMC samples, taken a median of roughly 26 months after resection. Alpha-chain sequences were detected in numbers that were consistently lower than beta-chain sequences. Findings and caveats of the study: The appearance of ubiquitous expanded tumor TCRs in blood was greater at resection than follow-up.

The CDR3 length is 20 residues. Germline CDR1 is SGDLS and CDR2 is YYNGEE. As to this clonotype: Its matching antigen is unknown.

Documented time point: blood at routine non-recurrence follow-up after resection. TCRdb reanalysed the 5' RACE reads using MiXCR and keeps one entry per CDR3 protein. The data show 85,000 to 100,000 distinct CDR3 sequences, roughly 21% seen once. This receptor was obtained from a male donor with early-stage non-small cell lung cancer. The genes are TRBV9 and TRBJ2-7; 8 bases map to TRBD1. This specimen consisted of PBMCs, obtained at follow-up. The CDR3 here is CTSSVEMTLKDRGGSYEQYV. CDR3 nucleotides: TGTACCAGCAGCGTAGAGATGACTTTGAAAGACAGGGGAGGCTCCTACGAGCAGTACGTC.